This TCR beta chain comes out of a study of blood T cell repertoires in COVID-19. Study-level information: Acute and convalescent COVID-19 specimens originated in the United States, Italy and Spain. Sample material is recorded as cDNA or gDNA derived from T cells, B-cell-depleted T cells, or PBMCs.

In the study's own analysis: Amplification of reference gene primers was used by the study to estimate nucleated cell counts. Profiling relied on immunoSEQ multiplex PCR, and the TCRdb table lists in-frame clones only, not all of them. V and J calls and clone size are given by that table; D and trimming were obtained from the DNA. In the table there are approximately 250,000 clones, 75% to 85% of which are singletons. The TCR was taken from a human donor in a cohort sampled during active COVID-19. The material sequenced was peripheral blood.

As DNA, the CDR3 is TGTGCCAGCAGTTCGGCCGGGGGGGGTTTATCTAGCACAGATACGCAGTATTTT. Its translation: CASSSAGGGLSSTDTQYF. This chain joins TRBV28 and TRBJ2-3; 8 nucleotides align to TRBD2. V dropped 4 bases and J dropped 0; count of bases not matched to a gene: 12. From germline, CDR1 is MDHEN and CDR2 SYDVKM. The length of the CDR3 is 18 residues.